This TCR beta chain emerged from a study of blood T cell repertoires in COVID-19. The CDR3 extends over 15 amino acids. After removal of 3 bases from V and 1 base from J, the junction contained 2 bases not matched to a gene. CDR1 and CDR2 from the germline V gene are KGHSH and LQKENI. Per the authors' pipeline: For nucleated cells, counts were estimated from reference gene primer amplification. The method was immunoSEQ multiplex PCR; TCRdb's version includes in-frame clones alone and lacks a portion of them. The DNA gave D and trimming, while V, J and clone size come from that table. Among around 220,000 clones listed, roughly 84% were seen once.

The rearrangement joins TRBV18 to TRBJ1-2, with 10 bases that match TRBD1. The receptor's source is a woman in her thirties or forties with active or convalescent COVID-19. Input material: peripheral blood. In DNA, the CDR3 is TGTGCCAGCTCACCCCGGGACAGGGGTAACTATGGCTACACCTTC. It translates to CASSPRDRGNYGYTF.